This TCR beta chain was identified in a study of cytomegalovirus exposure and HLA in healthy donors. Turning to the study itself: Among the 300 to 500 donors who were genotyped, about 80% fell in the genetic ancestry cluster that is associated with self-reported Caucasian donors.

CDR3 size: 15 residues. CDR1 SGHAT and CDR2 FQNNGV come from the germline V gene. The ends were cut back, 5 bases at V and 4 bases at J, with 15 bases in the middle. This clone has just a few counts. The PCR made use of 60 Vbeta and 13 Jbeta primers. Under the authors' procedure: Among the unique TCR beta chains that a later analysis counted, 70 million to 85 million in all, about 12 million were shared. The data were produced by immunoSEQ multiplex PCR, yet TCRdb's version contains in-frame clones alone and is incomplete. Clone size and the V and J calls come from that table; the DNA yielded D and trimming. The table shows 130,000 to 150,000 clones, with 80% occurring only once.

The sequence derives from a male donor in good health and CMV-seronegative. The sample taken for sequencing was PBMCs. The chain employs TRBV11-2 and TRBJ2-1; TRBD2 might be the D (7 bases). This chain's CDR3 is CASSQGGGLYNEQFF. The DNA of the CDR3 is TGTGCCAGCAGCCAAGGGGGGGGGCTGTACAATGAGCAGTTCTTC.